This TCR beta chain was profiled in a study of human thymus T cells (TCRdb year 2020). For context, the study as a whole: The study used under 10 infant thymus samples plus four related peripheral blood samples to characterize TCR alpha and beta repertoires. Donor ages ranged from about 7 to 250 days, and the cohort comprised 5 to 7 male and a couple of female infants. General study outcomes and caveats: The related research found that thymic TCR repertoires overlapped highly between unrelated individuals. Usage of V and J gene segments appeared to be biased in both the thymic and the peripheral blood repertoires. Thymus samples yielded on average around 810,000 unique TCRB clonotypes, compared with roughly 92,000 from blood samples.

The immunoSEQ multiplex PCR assay was used to amplify the TCRB and TCRAD loci from a standardized amount of quality-controlled genomic DNA. The amplicons covered the V(D)J region and were long enough to include the CDR3 and to identify the V and J genes. Through the commercial immunoSEQ service, the amplicons were sequenced on an Illumina platform. The authors' analysis ran thus. Primer bias and sequencing errors were corrected as previously described, and TCRAD and TCRB definitions were based on the IMGT database. The repertoires were analysed using immunoSEQ Analyzer 3.0 and VDJTools for basic statistics, V/J segment usage, diversity estimates, rarefaction and pairwise overlap. Chao1, ChaoE, Efron-Thisted, Shannon and inverse Simpson indices were used to estimate diversity, which was also estimated on datasets down-sampled to the smallest sample. Repertoire overlap was determined by strict matching of CDR3 nucleotide sequence, V gene and J gene, and Jaccard-based multidimensional scaling clustering was applied. This is the immuneACCESS table as TCRdb keeps it, with only in-frame sequences that have V and J called. A part of the clones is gone; compared with another copy, unresolved V genes explain less than half, and the rest is unexplained. That table gives V, J and clone size, and the DNA gave D and trimming. The sample records 120,000 or so clones, around 94% of which are singletons. The ten largest clones represent 0.02% to 0.03% of the sample.

This clone occurred a few times. The specificity of this receptor is unknown. No much larger clone exists at a distance of one base, and base qualities are not known. The thymus tissue came from surgical resects taken out during corrective cardiac surgery. Donors were immunologically healthy infants undergoing open corrective cardiac surgery for congenital heart defects in Finland. Thymocytes were released mechanically from tissue and stored at -70 °C as pellets of roughly 9-32 million cells. Genomic DNA was extracted from frozen cell pellets with a QIAsymphony instrument. CDR1 and CDR2 are drawn from the germline V gene: SGHRS, YFSETQ. Trimming leaves V shorter by 4 bases and J shorter by 7 bases, with the junction holding 9 bases beyond the gene matches. Spanning cysteine to phenylalanine, the CDR3 consists of 16 amino acids. The only DNA kept is the CDR3, 48 bases in frame from the first base.

The specimen was thymus tissue. This clonotype was obtained from a boy less than two years old with a congenital heart defect but otherwise immunologically healthy. The sequence joins TRBV5-1 to TRBJ2-2, with 11 junctional bases fitting TRBD2. The base sequence is TGCGCCAGCAGCGACGGGACTAGCGGTTCGGGCGGGGAGCTGTTTTTT. Its translation is CASSDGTSGSGGELFF.